Here is one TCR beta chain with its context. Sequencing used immunoSEQ multiplex PCR; TCRdb keeps in-frame clones, though not all of them. The sample has more than 300,000 clones, roughly 90% seen once. During the 2 weeks before they entered the study, exposed participants had met someone with a PCR-confirmed or clinician-diagnosed COVID-19 case. This entry belongs to a study of blood T cell repertoires in COVID-19. Study context: Samples taken during acute and convalescent COVID-19 were collected in the United States, Italy and Spain.

Trimming took off 4 bases at V and 4 bases at J, with 11 bases between the two ends. The germline V gene encodes CDR1 MGHRA and CDR2 YSYEKL. The CDR3 has 14 residues. The source of this sequence is a woman under 40 who had been exposed to COVID-19. The rearrangement links TRBV4-1 to TRBJ1-5; D perhaps matches TRBD1 (5 bases). The sequenced sample was PBMCs or T cells enriched from blood (not recorded which). DNA for the CDR3: TGCGCCAGCAGCCCCCCGGGGGGTAATCAGCCCCAGCATTTT. Its protein product is CASSPPGGNQPQHF.